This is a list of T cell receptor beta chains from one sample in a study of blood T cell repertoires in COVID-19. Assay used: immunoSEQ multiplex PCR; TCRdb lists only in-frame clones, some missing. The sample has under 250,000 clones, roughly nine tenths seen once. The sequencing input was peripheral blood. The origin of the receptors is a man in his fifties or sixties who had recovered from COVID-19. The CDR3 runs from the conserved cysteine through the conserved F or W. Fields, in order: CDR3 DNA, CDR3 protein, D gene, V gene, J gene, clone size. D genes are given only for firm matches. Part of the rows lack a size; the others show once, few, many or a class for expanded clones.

CDR3nt: TGTGCCATTTCGGACAATTCCTACGAGCAGTACTTC
CDR3aa: CAISDNSYEQYF
d_gene: .
v_gene: TRBV2
j_gene: TRBJ2-7
abundance: .

CDR3nt: TGTGCCAGCAGTTACCAGGACACTAACTACGAGCAGTACTTC
CDR3aa: CASSYQDTNYEQYF
d_gene: .
v_gene: TRBV6-5
j_gene: TRBJ2-7
abundance: once

CDR3nt: TGTGCCAGCAGCTCCAGGGCAACAGATACGCAGTATTTT
CDR3aa: CASSSRATDTQYF
d_gene: .
v_gene: TRBV11-3
j_gene: TRBJ2-3
abundance: once

CDR3nt: TGTGCCAGCAGTTACTCGCAGTATTGGTGGCAGTTCTTC
CDR3aa: CASSYSQYWWQFF
d_gene: .
v_gene: TRBV6-5
j_gene: TRBJ2-1
abundance: .

CDR3nt: TGTGCCAGTAGTATACTAGCGGGAGTTACCGGGGAGCTGTTTTTT
CDR3aa: CASSILAGVTGELFF
d_gene: TRBD2
v_gene: TRBV19
j_gene: TRBJ2-2
abundance: .

CDR3nt: TGCAGTGCCCCAGGGGGCGGCTACACCTTC
CDR3aa: CSAPGGGYTF
d_gene: TRBD1
v_gene: TRBV20-1
j_gene: TRBJ1-2
abundance: .

CDR3nt: TGTGCCACCAGCGTCAGTTCATGGAACACTGAAGCTTTCTTT
CDR3aa: CATSVSSWNTEAFF
d_gene: .
v_gene: TRBV15
j_gene: TRBJ1-1
abundance: .

CDR3nt: TGTGCCAGCAATAAGGACACGAACACTGAAGCTTTCTTT
CDR3aa: CASNKDTNTEAFF
d_gene: .
v_gene: TRBV2
j_gene: TRBJ1-1
abundance: .

CDR3nt: TGCAGCGTTGAAAGGGGAGGGATTTTAGGCTACACCTTC
CDR3aa: CSVERGGILGYTF
d_gene: .
v_gene: TRBV29-1
j_gene: TRBJ1-2
abundance: .

CDR3nt: TGCGCCAGCAGCCAAGAAACAAAGACAGTGAGCTCTGGGGCCAACGTCCTGACTTTC
CDR3aa: CASSQETKTVSSGANVLTF
d_gene: .
v_gene: TRBV4-3
j_gene: TRBJ2-6
abundance: .

CDR3nt: TGTGCCAGCTCGCCTTTTGGACAGGGGGCGGGCAATCAGCCCCAGCATTTT
CDR3aa: CASSPFGQGAGNQPQHF
d_gene: TRBD1
v_gene: TRBV28
j_gene: TRBJ1-5
abundance: .

CDR3nt: TGTGCCAGCCACTTAACAGGGGAGAACACTGAAGCTTTCTTT
CDR3aa: CASHLTGENTEAFF
d_gene: TRBD1
v_gene: TRBV18
j_gene: TRBJ1-1
abundance: few

CDR3nt: TGTGCCAGCAGACGTCGGCTAGCGGGGGGCGGGGGAGATACGCAGTATTTT
CDR3aa: CASRRRLAGGGGDTQYF
d_gene: TRBD2
v_gene: TRBV4-2
j_gene: TRBJ2-3
abundance: .

CDR3nt: TGTGCCAGCAGCCCCGCCGGGACTAGCGGATACAATGAGCAGTTCTTC
CDR3aa: CASSPAGTSGYNEQFF
d_gene: TRBD2
v_gene: TRBV7-3
j_gene: TRBJ2-1
abundance: .

CDR3nt: TGTGCCAGCAGCGTAGGGACTAGCGGCCCTCAAGCCCCGGTCACAGATACGCAGTATTTT
CDR3aa: CASSVGTSGPQAPVTDTQYF
d_gene: TRBD2
v_gene: TRBV9
j_gene: TRBJ2-3
abundance: .